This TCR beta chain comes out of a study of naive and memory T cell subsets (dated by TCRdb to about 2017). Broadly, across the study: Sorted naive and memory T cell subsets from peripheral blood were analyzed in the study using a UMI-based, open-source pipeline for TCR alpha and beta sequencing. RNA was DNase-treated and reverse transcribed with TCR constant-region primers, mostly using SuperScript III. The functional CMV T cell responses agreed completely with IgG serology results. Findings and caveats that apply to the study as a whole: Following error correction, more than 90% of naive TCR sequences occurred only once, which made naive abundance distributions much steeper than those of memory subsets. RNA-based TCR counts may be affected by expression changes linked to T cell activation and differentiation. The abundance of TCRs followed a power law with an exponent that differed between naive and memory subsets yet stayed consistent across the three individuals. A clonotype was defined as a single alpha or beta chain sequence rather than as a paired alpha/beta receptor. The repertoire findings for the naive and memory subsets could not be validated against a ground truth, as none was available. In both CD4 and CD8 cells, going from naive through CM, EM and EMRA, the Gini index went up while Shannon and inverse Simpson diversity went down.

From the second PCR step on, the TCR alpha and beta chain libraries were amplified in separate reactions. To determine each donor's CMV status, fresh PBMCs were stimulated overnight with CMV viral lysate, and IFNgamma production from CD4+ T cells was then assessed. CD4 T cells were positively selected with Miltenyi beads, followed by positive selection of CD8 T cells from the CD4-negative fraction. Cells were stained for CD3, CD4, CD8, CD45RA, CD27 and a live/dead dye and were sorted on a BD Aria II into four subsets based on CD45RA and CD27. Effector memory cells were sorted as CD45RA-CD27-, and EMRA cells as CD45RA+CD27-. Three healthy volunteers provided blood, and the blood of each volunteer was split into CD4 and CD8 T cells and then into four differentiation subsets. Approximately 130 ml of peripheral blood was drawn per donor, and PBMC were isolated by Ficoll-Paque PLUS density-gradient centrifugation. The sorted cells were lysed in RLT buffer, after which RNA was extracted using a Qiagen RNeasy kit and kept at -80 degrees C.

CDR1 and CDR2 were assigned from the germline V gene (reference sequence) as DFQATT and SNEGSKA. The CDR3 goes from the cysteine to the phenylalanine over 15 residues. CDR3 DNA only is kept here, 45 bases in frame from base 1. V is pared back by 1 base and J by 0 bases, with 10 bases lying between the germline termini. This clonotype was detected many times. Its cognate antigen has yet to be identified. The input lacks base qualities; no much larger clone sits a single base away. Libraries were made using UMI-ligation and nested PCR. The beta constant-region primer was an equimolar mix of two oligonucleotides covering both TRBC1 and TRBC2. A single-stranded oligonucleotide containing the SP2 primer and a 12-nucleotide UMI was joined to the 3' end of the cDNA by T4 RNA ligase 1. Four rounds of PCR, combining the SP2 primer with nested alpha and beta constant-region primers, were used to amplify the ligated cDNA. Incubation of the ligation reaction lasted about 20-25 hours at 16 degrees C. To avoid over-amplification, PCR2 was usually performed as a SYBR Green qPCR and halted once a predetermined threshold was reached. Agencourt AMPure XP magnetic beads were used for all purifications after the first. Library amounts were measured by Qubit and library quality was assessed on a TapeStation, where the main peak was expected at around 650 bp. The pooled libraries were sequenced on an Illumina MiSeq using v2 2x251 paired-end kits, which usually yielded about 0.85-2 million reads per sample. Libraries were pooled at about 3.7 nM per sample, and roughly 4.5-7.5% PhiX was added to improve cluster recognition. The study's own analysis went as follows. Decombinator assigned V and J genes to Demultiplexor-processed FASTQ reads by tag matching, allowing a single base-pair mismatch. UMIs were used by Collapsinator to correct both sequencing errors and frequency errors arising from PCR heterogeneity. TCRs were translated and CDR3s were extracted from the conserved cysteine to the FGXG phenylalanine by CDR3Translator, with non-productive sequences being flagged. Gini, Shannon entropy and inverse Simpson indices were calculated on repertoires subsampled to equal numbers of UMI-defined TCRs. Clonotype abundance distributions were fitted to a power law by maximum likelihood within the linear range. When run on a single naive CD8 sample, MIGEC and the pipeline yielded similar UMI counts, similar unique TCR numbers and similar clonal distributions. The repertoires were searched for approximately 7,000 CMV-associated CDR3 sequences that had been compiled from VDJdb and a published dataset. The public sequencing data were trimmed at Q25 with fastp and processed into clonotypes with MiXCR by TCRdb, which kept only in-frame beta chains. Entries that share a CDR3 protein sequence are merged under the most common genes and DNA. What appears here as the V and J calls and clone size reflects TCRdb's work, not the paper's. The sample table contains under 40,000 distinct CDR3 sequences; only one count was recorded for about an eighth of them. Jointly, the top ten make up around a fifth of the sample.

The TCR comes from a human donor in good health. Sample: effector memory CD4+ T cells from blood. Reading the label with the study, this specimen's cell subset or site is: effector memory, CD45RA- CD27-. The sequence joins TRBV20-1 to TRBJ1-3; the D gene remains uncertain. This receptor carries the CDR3 CSARAHVNSGNTIYF. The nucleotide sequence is TGCAGTGCTAGAGCTCACGTAAACTCTGGAAACACCATATATTTT.